This paragraph reports one TCR beta chain. Profiling relied on immunoSEQ multiplex PCR, and the TCRdb table lists in-frame clones only, not all of them. Of fewer than 350,000 clones listed, about 91% were seen once; the top ten hold about 9.9%. This entry belongs to a study of blood T cell repertoires in COVID-19. Trimming cost V 2 bases and J 10 bases, with 11 bases left between them. The V gene's germline CDR1 is MNHEY and CDR2 SVGEGT. The CDR3 is 12 amino acids. The origin of this receptor is a woman aged 40 to 55 who had recovered from COVID-19. The rearrangement uses TRBV6-2 or TRBV6-3 and TRBJ1-1; a weak D match, TRBD1 (5 bases). Sequences were obtained from PBMCs or T cells enriched from blood (not recorded which). This CDR3 is CASSYAGPGAFF. In DNA, the CDR3 is TGTGCCAGCAGTTACGCAGGGCCGGGAGCTTTCTTT.